The 16 T cell receptor beta chains below were found in one sample sequenced in a study of radiotherapy plus CTLA-4 blockade in lung cancer. TCRdb's table, derived via immunoSEQ multiplex PCR, lists solely in-frame clones and lacks some. The repertoire includes more than 90,000 clones, about 80% of them detected once, and 2.5% to 3.5% sits in the top ten. The material sequenced was peripheral blood, taken from a patient treated with radiotherapy plus ipilimumab. Receptor source: a human donor with non-small cell lung cancer that progressed on radiotherapy plus ipilimumab. Some clones in this sample may be carry-over from other donors' samples.

This clone has just a few counts. CDR3 nucleotide sequence: TGCGCCAGCAGCTGGGACAGGGGCTCTGGAAACACCATATATTTT. It translates to CASSWDRGSGNTIYF. V is TRBV5-1 and J is TRBJ1-3, with 10 bases aligning to TRBD1. There are 15 residues in the CDR3. Germline trimming cut 3 bases from V and 0 bases from J; bases unmatched to any gene: 0. Per germline, CDR1 SGHRS and CDR2 YFSETQ.

The chain has TRBV5-6 and TRBJ1-1; unclear D gene. CDR3 length: 15 residues. V was cut by 1 base and J by 1 base, with 11 bases left in between. The germline gives CDR1 SGHDT, CDR2 YYEEEE. The CDR3 reads CASSLLRRQNTEAFF. CDR3 sequence (DNA): TGTGCCAGCAGCTTGCTGAGGCGACAGAACACTGAAGCTTTCTTT. Full variable domain (missing parts from reference TRBV5-6 and TRBJ1-1): DAGVTQSPTHLIKTRGQQVTLRCSPKSGHDTVSWYQQALGQGPQFIFQYYEEEERQRGNFPDRFSGHQFPNYSSELNVNALLLGDSALYLCASSLLRRQNTEAFFGQGTRLTVV.

V and J are TRBV7-9 and TRBJ2-7, with D perhaps TRBD1 (6 bases). This CDR3 has 16 amino acids. V was pared by 6 bases and J by 1 base, with 19 bases between. Germline CDR1 and CDR2: SEHNR and FQNEAQ (reference sequence). CDR3 amino acids: CASSLGSGVKSYEQYF. The CDR3 bases are TGTGCCAGCAGTCTTGGGTCAGGGGTTAAATCCTACGAGCAGTACTTC. Full variable domain (rest looked up from reference TRBV7-9 and TRBJ2-7): DTGVSQNPRHKITKRGQNVTFRCDPISEHNRLYWYRQTLGQGPEFLTYFQNEAQLEKSRLLSDRFSAERPKGSFSTLEIQRTEQGDSAMYLCASSLGSGVKSYEQYFGPGTRLTVT.

The chain carries TRBV5-1 and TRBJ1-3, with D unclear. There are 16 residues in the CDR3. V dropped 0 bases and J dropped 6 bases, with 16 bases sitting between them. Germline loops: CDR1 SGHRS, CDR2 YFSETQ. The CDR3 nucleotides are TGCGCCAGCAGCTTGGTTCTGGGAGGAGGTTTAAACACCATATATTTT. It is translated as CASSLVLGGGLNTIYF.

The sample holds one count of this clone. The chain couples TRBV4-1 to TRBJ2-1, with 8 bases lining up with TRBD1. Trimming removed 3 bases from V and 7 bases from J; junction bases left unmatched: 5. Germline V gene data show CDR1 as MGHRA and CDR2 as YSYEKL. The CDR3 totals 14 residues. CDR3 loop: CASSHRDRWNEQFF. The CDR3 bases are TGCGCCAGCAGCCACCGGGACAGGTGGAATGAGCAGTTCTTC.

The V gene is TRBV9, the J gene TRBJ1-2; tentative D call: TRBD1 (6 bases). The CDR3 loop spans 16 amino acids. Trimming stripped 3 bases from V and 3 bases from J, with 18 bases between. Germline V gives CDR1 SGDLS, CDR2 YYNGEE. Here the CDR3 DNA reads TGTGCCAGCAGCGCTCCTCCCGGCAGGGGAGACTATGGCTACACCTTC. Protein sequence: CASSAPPGRGDYGYTF.

This chain links TRBV7-3 with TRBJ1-2; 9 nucleotides agree with TRBD1. V was clipped by 5 bases and J by 6 bases; unmatched bases: 1. Germline V gene sequence: CDR1 SGHTA, CDR2 FQGTGA. The CDR3 covers 12 residues. The DNA of the CDR3 is TGTGCCAGCAGCCGGACAGGGGATGGCTACACCTTC. Its protein product is CASSRTGDGYTF.

The chain uses TRBV5-1 and TRBJ2-5, with D perhaps TRBD2 (6 bases). Germline V CDR1 and CDR2: SGHRS, YFSETQ. This CDR3 spans 17 amino acids. Deletions cut 4 bases from V and 5 bases from J, with 24 bases between. This CDR3 is CASSLDLMAKRVETQYF. CDR3 DNA: TGCGCCAGCAGCCTCGACCTGATGGCGAAGCGGGTGGAGACCCAGTACTTC.

This sequence joins TRBV27 and TRBJ2-1; 11 positions agree with TRBD2. The CDR3 runs 18 residues. Germline trimming cut 3 bases from V and 5 bases from J; bases unmatched to any gene: 12. Germline assignment: CDR1 MNHEY and CDR2 SMNVEV (reference sequence). The CDR3 coding sequence is TGTGCCAGCAGTTTGGCCGGGACTAGCGGTCCCCTGCACAATGAGCAGTTCTTC. Protein sequence: CASSLAGTSGPLHNEQFF.

The chain employs TRBV5-4 and TRBJ2-2; D uncertain. The CDR3 loop spans 14 amino acids. Looked up from germline, CDR1 is SGHNT and CDR2 is YYREEE (reference sequence). V was pared by 0 bases and J by 0 bases, with 3 bases between. The CDR3 reads CASSLAANTGELFF. CDR3 nucleotides: TGTGCCAGCAGCTTGGCAGCGAACACCGGGGAGCTGTTTTTT.

This chain connects TRBV2 to TRBJ1-2, with TRBD1 as a possible D gene (6 bases). From germline, CDR1 is SNHLY and CDR2 FYNNEI. CDR3 length: 14 residues. V shed 7 bases and J shed 7 bases, with 19 bases lying between them. CDR3: CASKGGQGLGGYTF. The DNA of the CDR3 is TGTGCCAGCAAGGGGGGGCAGGGTCTTGGTGGCTACACCTTC.

The gene calls are TRBV6-5 and TRBJ1-1; D call uncertain. CDR3 length: 15 residues. Germline CDR1 MNHEY, CDR2 SVGAGI. The germline V and J ends were trimmed by 3 bases and 6 bases, with 17 bases remaining between them. The CDR3 DNA reads as TGTGCCAGCAGTTATTGGGGATTAACTTCCCCTGAAGCTTTCTTT. It yields the protein CASSYWGLTSPEAFF.

The chain joins TRBV18 to TRBJ2-7; 7 bases are a match to TRBD1. This CDR3 contains 14 residues. The V and J ends lost 2 bases and 6 bases, in that order; junction bases with no gene match: 7. In germline, CDR1 is KGHSH, CDR2 LQKENI. DNA of the CDR3: TGTGCCAGCTCACCAATGGACAGGACGGTCGAGCAGTACTTC. This sequence encodes CASSPMDRTVEQYF.

This clone was recorded once. The V call is TRBV11-3, the J call TRBJ1-1, with unresolved D. The length of the CDR3 is 13 residues. V gave up 1 base and J gave up 1 base, with 4 bases separating them. Per the germline V gene, CDR1 is SGHNT and CDR2 is YENEEA. The CDR3 region is CASSLGPNTEAFF. CDR3 nucleotide sequence: TGTGCCAGCAGCTTAGGCCCGAACACTGAAGCTTTCTTT. The full variable domain, with the rest looked up from reference TRBV11-3 and TRBJ1-1, is EAGVVQSPRYKIIEKKQPVAFWCNPISGHNTLYWYLQNLGQGPELLIRYENEEAVDDSQLPKDRFSAERLKGVDSTLKIQPAELGDSAVYLCASSLGPNTEAFFGQGTRLTVV.

The CDR3 is CSVDIGVYSTDTQYF. The CDR3 nucleotides read TGCAGCGTTGATATCGGGGTTTATAGCACAGATACGCAGTATTTT. The chain joins TRBV29-1 to TRBJ2-3; TRBD2 is a possible D gene (5 bases). The V gene lost 3 bases and the J gene lost 0 bases, with 13 bases spanning the gap. Looked up from germline, CDR1 is SQVTM and CDR2 is ANQGSEA. This CDR3 contains 15 residues.

The chain carries TRBV11-2 and TRBJ2-5; 7 nucleotides align to TRBD1. Unmatched junction bases numbered 13, after V lost 3 bases and J lost 6 bases. The CDR3 runs 16 residues. Germline V CDR1 and CDR2: SGHAT, FQNNGV. For the CDR3, the DNA is TGTGCCAGCAGCTTCACGCGAGGGGGCCTTGGGAAGACCCAGTACTTC. Protein product: CASSFTRGGLGKTQYF.